These 16 T cell receptor beta chains were all obtained from the same sample, sequenced in a study of blood T cells in healthy people across ages. Together with a sample-barcoded 5' primer, a J-beta primer mix was included in a second PCR lasting about 6 to 11 cycles. In TCRdb, the 5' RACE reads were re-called with MiXCR into one record per CDR3 protein. The data show about 780,000 distinct CDR3 sequences, more than 35% seen once. The sample consisted of blood. The receptors stem from an elderly man in good health.

Note on this clonotype: Its ends do not fully match the called genes, so a read error is possible. V is TRBV9 and J is TRBJ1-1, with D tentatively TRBD1 (5 bases). The CDR3 length is 15 residues. From germline, CDR1 is SGDLS and CDR2 YYNGEE. In DNA, the CDR3 is TGTGCCAGCGGCGTGGGGCCAGGGTTGAACACTGAAGCTTTCTTT. Translating gives CASGVGPGLNTEAFF.

In its sample, this clonotype was seen a few times. The CDR3: CASSLGLATTYEQYF. The CDR3 nucleotides read TGTGCCAGCAGTTTAGGACTAGCGACGACCTACGAGCAGTACTTC. This chain links TRBV12-3 or TRBV12-4 with TRBJ2-7, with 8 bases matching TRBD2. V gave up 1 base and J gave up 2 bases; unmatched junction bases: 4. The CDR3 consists of 15 residues.

The table lists this clonotype with a few counts. The chain employs TRBV5-1 and TRBJ2-7; 9 nucleotides match TRBD1. The germline V gene has CDR1 SGHRS and CDR2 YFSETQ. The CDR3 is 15 amino acids. Unmatched junction bases numbered 8, after V lost 2 bases and J lost 5 bases. The CDR3 sequence is CASSFSGTGLNEQYF. The CDR3 bases are TGCGCCAGCAGCTTCTCCGGGACAGGGCTTAACGAGCAGTACTTC.

This clonotype was detected only once. The chain joins TRBV4-1 to TRBJ2-1, with D maybe TRBD2 (6 bases). Trimming shortened V by 3 bases and J by 6 bases, and 9 bases separated the two germline ends. In germline, CDR1 is MGHRA, CDR2 YSYEKL. The CDR3 covers 13 residues. The CDR3 here is CASSQRGSNEQFF. The CDR3 DNA is TGCGCCAGCAGCCAGCGGGGCAGCAATGAGCAGTTCTTC.

CDR3 sequence reads: CASSSGPNYNEQFF. Written as DNA, the CDR3 is TGTGCCAGCAGCTCGGGACCAAATTACAATGAGCAGTTCTTC. This sequence joins TRBV13 and TRBJ2-1, with D perhaps TRBD1 or TRBD2 (5 bases each). The germline V gene encodes CDR1 PRHDT and CDR2 FYEKMQ (reference sequence). Trimming cost V 4 bases and J 4 bases, with 11 bases left between them. CDR3 length: 14 residues.

This clonotype was seen repeatedly, ten times or more. J is TRBJ2-7 and V is TRBV10-3, with D uncertain. From germline, CDR1 is ENHRY and CDR2 SYGVKD. Trimming pared 2 bases from V and 5 bases from J, leaving 7 bases between. This CDR3 contains 12 residues. CDR3 region: CAISEKMNEQYF. The CDR3 coding sequence is TGTGCCATCAGTGAGAAGATGAACGAGCAGTACTTC.

This clonotype was seen repeatedly, ten times or more. This chain links TRBV5-1 with TRBJ1-1, with 10 bases identical to TRBD1. CDR1 SGHRS and CDR2 YFSETQ come from the germline V gene. The CDR3 extends over 14 amino acids. The trim removed 3 bases at V and 1 base at J, leaving 0 bases unmatched. The CDR3 sequence is CASSWTGGNTEAFF. CDR3 bases: TGCGCCAGCAGCTGGACAGGGGGGAACACTGAAGCTTTCTTT.

The V and J genes are TRBV7-3 and TRBJ2-5; tentatively, D is TRBD2 (6 bases). V was clipped by 6 bases and J by 11 bases, with 13 bases between them. This CDR3 spans 11 amino acids. The germline CDR1 and CDR2 sequences are SGHTA and FQGTGA. The DNA for the CDR3 is TGTGCCAGCAGGTCTAGCGCTGAGCAGTACTTC. It codes for CASRSSAEQYF.

This clonotype appeared many times. The V and J genes are TRBV11-2 and TRBJ1-1; D is unclear. Trimming removed 3 bases from V and 5 bases from J, with 10 bases in between. Germline V gives CDR1 SGHAT, CDR2 FQNNGV. The CDR3 consists of 13 residues. The CDR3 DNA reads TGTGCCAGCAGCTTTCAATATCAAACTGAAGCTTTCTTT. Its protein is CASSFQYQTEAFF.

The rearrangement joins TRBV7-2 to TRBJ2-5; TRBD2 matches 11 bases. In germline, CDR1 is SGHTA, CDR2 FQGNSA. The CDR3 sequence is 15 residues long. Trimming removed 3 bases from V and 6 bases from J; junction bases left unmatched: 6. The CDR3 nucleotides read TGTGCCAGCAGCTTGACTAGCGGGATTGGAAAGACCCAGTACTTC. Amino acids: CASSLTSGIGKTQYF.

The CDR3 region is CAISGTGASYEQYF. The CDR3 coding sequence is TGTGCCATCAGTGGGACAGGGGCAAGCTACGAGCAGTACTTC. The chain carries TRBV10-3 and TRBJ2-7; 9 bases match TRBD1. V was pared by 4 bases and J by 3 bases, with 4 bases of the junction left unmatched. The CDR3 is made up of 14 amino acids. Germline V CDR1 and CDR2: ENHRY, SYGVKD.

This clonotype has only a few counts. The rearrangement links TRBV21-1 to TRBJ2-3. TRBV21-1 corresponds to a pseudogene. The CDR3 is 13 amino acids. CDR3: CASSIPRTDTQYF. The CDR3 DNA follows: TGTGCCAGCAGCATTCCGCGCACAGATACGCAGTATTTT.

In this sample, this clonotype turned up many times. The chain is built from TRBV7-9 and TRBJ2-7; D may be TRBD1 or TRBD2 (5 bases each). The CDR3 spans 14 residues. Germline lookup yields CDR1 SEHNR and CDR2 FQNEAQ (reference sequence). With 5 bases removed from V and 5 bases from J, the gap between germline ends came to 16 bases. CDR3 protein: CASSLSDRGHEQYF. Written as DNA, the CDR3 is TGTGCCAGCAGCCTGAGCGATCGGGGCCACGAGCAGTACTTC.

A few counts support this clonotype. The genes are TRBV20-1 and TRBJ2-7; D ambiguous. Germline V gene sequence: CDR1 DFQATT, CDR2 SNEGSKA (reference sequence). The CDR3 loop spans 14 amino acids. The V gene lost 0 bases and the J gene lost 7 bases, with 16 bases spanning the gap. CDR3 coding DNA: TGCAGTGCTAGAGACCCAAAGGAAAAAAAAGAGCAGTACTTC. It codes for CSARDPKEKKEQYF.

The chain has TRBV6-5 and TRBJ2-5, with D unclear. The CDR3 sequence is 13 residues long. The V gene lost 0 bases and the J gene lost 3 bases, with 5 bases spanning the gap. Per germline, CDR1 MNHEY and CDR2 SVGAGI. This chain's CDR3 is CASSYSGKETQYF. The DNA for the CDR3 is TGTGCCAGCAGTTACTCGGGTAAAGAGACCCAGTACTTC.

The J gene is TRBJ2-1, the V gene TRBV2; 9 bases align to TRBD2. This CDR3 has 14 amino acids. CDR1 is SNHLY, CDR2 FYNNEI, per germline. With V trimmed by 5 bases and J by 6 bases, 5 bases remained unmatched. CDR3 nucleotide sequence: TGTGCCAGCAGTCCCGGGACTAGCCGCAATGAGCAGTTCTTC. It is translated as CASSPGTSRNEQFF.